Listed below are T cell receptor beta chains from one sample, sequenced in a study of cytomegalovirus exposure and HLA in healthy donors. Repertoires were generated with immunoSEQ multiplex PCR, while TCRdb's copy carries only in-frame clones and drops some. The sample includes 120,000 to 150,000 clones, around 80% of them seen just once. Sequencing was done on a sample of PBMCs. These receptors were taken from a man in his forties or fifties in good health and CMV-seropositive. Each CDR3 is given with its conserved first and last residue.

>TRBV6-5|TRBJ1-3
CASRQGNGNTIYF
>TRBV4-2|TRBJ2-2
CASSQELAGPYTGELFF
>TRBV2|TRBJ1-1
CASSADRNTEAFF
>TRBV6-6|TRBJ1-3
CASSPDRTGTTIYF
>TRBV19|TRBJ1-1
CASSMVPRGLNTEAFF
>TRBV25-1|TRBJ2-5
CASSPSGQGAETQYF
>TRBV7-9|TRBJ2-4
CASSPRGEGRTQRNIQYF
>TRBV21-1|TRBJ2-3
CASSKGTADTDTQYF
>TRBV18|TRBJ1-1
CASSPLTANTEAFF
>TRBV6-1|TRBJ1-5
CASSVQRRNQPQHF
>TRBV28|TRBJ1-2
CASSLSGGMGGYTF
>TRBV5-1|TRBJ1-2
CASSPGQGANYGYTF
>TRBV4-2|TRBJ2-3
CASSQVATSGSQVDTQYF
>TRBV6-5|TRBJ1-2
CASSYSRTGGNYGYTF
>TRBV2|TRBJ1-2
CASSRTATYGYTF
>TRBV7-8|TRBJ2-7
CASSLGASGVNEQYF
>TRBV7-8|TRBJ2-7
CASSLSTGAYEQYF
>TRBV5-1|TRBJ2-3
CASTSAGYTDTQYF
>TRBV5-8|TRBJ1-3
CASSRGQGGIPGNTIYF
>TRBV10-2|TRBJ2-7
CASSHLWDRGSYF
>TRBV4-1|TRBJ1-4
CASSQVVGAGNEKLFF
>TRBV29-1|TRBJ1-1
CSVVGVSGVNTEAFF
>TRBV6-1|TRBJ1-1
CASVSGAVNTEAFF
>TRBV20-1|TRBJ2-5
CSAQNQETQYF
>TRBV29-1|TRBJ2-5
CSVGTWTGGVQTQYF
>TRBV19|TRBJ2-1
CASSIGWGGTSYNEQFF
>TRBV19|TRBJ1-4
CASSLGAREKLFF
>TRBV10-1|TRBJ2-3
CATTDSNISTDTQYF
>TRBV6-5|TRBJ2-7
CASSYRGGNNEQYF
>TRBV29-1|TRBJ2-7
CSVGQGANEQYF
>TRBV7-6|TRBJ2-7
CASSLLNRGDGEQYF
>TRBV30|TRBJ1-1
CAGDRKNTEAFF
>TRBV7-9|TRBJ1-1
CASTGTGGRDTEAFF
>TRBV29-1|TRBJ2-7
CSGRKGGSEQYF
>TRBV27|TRBJ2-2
CASSPWEGPNTGELFF
>TRBV4-2|NA
CASSQDPAGAYEQYF
>TRBV6-6|TRBJ2-7
CASSYETGGDEQYF
>TRBV5-1|TRBJ2-3
CASSLRTSGRADTQYF
>TRBV5-4|TRBJ2-1
CASSPMNRDFNEQFF
>TRBV6-6|TRBJ1-2
CASSPTPGTGIIGYTF